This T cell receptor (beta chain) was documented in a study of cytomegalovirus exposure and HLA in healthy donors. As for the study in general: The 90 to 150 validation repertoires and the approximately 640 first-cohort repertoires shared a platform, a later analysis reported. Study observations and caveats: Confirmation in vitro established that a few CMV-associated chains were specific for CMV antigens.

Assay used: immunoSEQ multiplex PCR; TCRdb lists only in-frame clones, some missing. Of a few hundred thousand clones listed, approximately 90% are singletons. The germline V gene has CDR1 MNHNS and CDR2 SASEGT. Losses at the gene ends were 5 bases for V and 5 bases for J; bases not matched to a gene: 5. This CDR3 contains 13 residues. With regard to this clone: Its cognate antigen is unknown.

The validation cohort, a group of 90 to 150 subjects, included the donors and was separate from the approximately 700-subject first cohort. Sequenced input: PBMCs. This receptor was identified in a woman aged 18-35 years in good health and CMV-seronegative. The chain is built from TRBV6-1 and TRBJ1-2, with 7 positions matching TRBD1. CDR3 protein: CASSPTGSYGYTF. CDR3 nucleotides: TGTGCCAGCAGTCCGACAGGGAGTTATGGCTACACCTTC.